One T cell receptor (beta chain) is described in this entry. This sample is drawn from a study of cytomegalovirus exposure and HLA in healthy donors. The CDR3 is 14 amino acids. The ends were cut back, 5 bases at V and 6 bases at J, with 11 bases in the middle. The germline V gene encodes CDR1 LNHDA and CDR2 SQIVND (reference sequence). Primers included in the PCR were 60 Vbeta and 13 Jbeta primers. The method was immunoSEQ multiplex PCR; TCRdb's version includes in-frame clones alone and lacks a portion of them. Of 110,000 to 150,000 clones detected, around 79% appear once; the ten largest clones hold roughly 3.8%.

V is TRBV19 and J is TRBJ1-6, with D tentatively TRBD1 (6 bases). Sequencing used PBMCs. The TCR was taken from a male donor in good health and CMV-seronegative. The CDR3 DNA follows: TGTGCCAGTAGTGAGCAGGGGAGTAATTCACCCCTCCACTTT. Translation gives CASSEQGSNSPLHF. The entire variable domain, with the rest obtained from reference TRBV19 and TRBJ1-6, is as follows: DGGITQSPKYLFRKEGQNVTLSCEQNLNHDAMYWYRQDPGQGLRLIYYSQIVNDFQKGDIAEGYSVSREKKESFPLTVTSAQKNPTAFYLCASSEQGSNSPLHFGNGTRLTVT.